Below are 19 T cell receptor beta chains sequenced from a single sample in a study of CD8+ T cells in alopecia areata. The authors extracted RNA and reverse transcribed it into cDNA as the sequencing template. Profiling relied on immunoSEQ multiplex PCR, and the TCRdb table lists in-frame clones only, not all of them. Here the sample spans some 190,000 clones, roughly three fifths being singletons. The sample's treatment: oral pan-JAK inhibitor, 5-10 mg twice daily. Sequences were derived from CD4+ T cells sorted from blood, sampled at week 4, from a patient treated with tofacitinib. The receptors here all came from a human donor with alopecia areata.

This chain joins TRBV5-1 and TRBJ2-5; D unresolved. The CDR3 has 16 residues. Germline V gene lookup returns CDR1 SGHRS and CDR2 YFSETQ. V shed 0 bases and J shed 5 bases, with 17 bases lying between them. CDR3 amino acids: CASSLGRMDGLETQYF. In DNA, the CDR3 is TGCGCCAGCAGCTTGGGACGGATGGATGGATTGGAGACCCAGTACTTC. The full variable domain, in which reference TRBV5-1 and TRBJ2-5 provide the parts outside the CDR3, is KAGVTQTPRYLIKTRGQQVTLSCSPISGHRSVSWYQQTPGQGLQFLFEYFSETQRNKGNFPGRFSGRQFSNSRSEMNVSTLELGDSALYLCASSLGRMDGLETQYFGPGTRLLVL.

The CDR3 region has the DNA TGTGCCATCAGTGAGTCGACTAGCGGGACCTACGAGCAGTACTTC. Protein product: CAISESTSGTYEQYF. V and J are TRBV10-3 and TRBJ2-7; TRBD2 matches 11 bases. CDR1 and CDR2 (germline): ENHRY, SYGVKD. V shed 0 bases and J 2 bases; nucleotides not matched to a gene: 0. The CDR3 runs to 15 residues.

This clone turned up a few times. The CDR3 is CASSLREYTGELFF. DNA for the CDR3: TGTGCCAGCAGCTTAAGGGAATACACCGGGGAGCTGTTTTTT. This chain uses TRBV7-3 with TRBJ2-2, with unresolved D. The CDR3 runs 14 residues. Germline loops: CDR1 SGHTA, CDR2 FQGTGA. V lost 1 base and J lost 3, with 6 bases in between. The variable domain in full, with the rest retrieved from reference TRBV7-3 and TRBJ2-2, is GAGVSQTPSNKVTEKGKYVELRCDPISGHTALYWYRQSLGQGPEFLIYFQGTGAADDSGLPNDRFFAVRPEGSVSTLKIQRTERGDSAVYLCASSLREYTGELFFGEGSRLTVL.

This clone was seen a few times. The CDR3 protein is CAWSQKGTSGETQYF. The CDR3 DNA is TGTGCCTGGAGTCAAAAGGGGACTAGCGGGGAGACCCAGTACTTC. The chain links TRBV30 to TRBJ2-5; 12 bases line up with TRBD2. V shed 2 bases, J shed 5 bases, and the junction held 6 bases outside the gene matches. Germline V gene lookup returns CDR1 GTSNPN and CDR2 SVGIG (reference sequence). The CDR3 consists of 15 residues.

This chain uses TRBV5-1 with TRBJ1-1; D is uncertain. The germline V gene has CDR1 SGHRS and CDR2 YFSETQ. V lost 0 bases, J lost 7 bases, and 16 bases lay in between. The CDR3 runs to 15 residues. The DNA of the CDR3 is TGCGCCAGCAGCTTGGAGGGCCTCCCTGAGGGTGAAGCTTTCTTT. Its translation: CASSLEGLPEGEAFF. The variable domain in full, completed from reference TRBV5-1 and TRBJ1-1, reads KAGVTQTPRYLIKTRGQQVTLSCSPISGHRSVSWYQQTPGQGLQFLFEYFSETQRNKGNFPGRFSGRQFSNSRSEMNVSTLELGDSALYLCASSLEGLPEGEAFFGQGTRLTVV.

The J gene is TRBJ2-1, the V gene TRBV7-2; D is undetermined. Trimming pared 1 base from V and 9 bases from J, leaving 4 bases between. The germline gives CDR1 SGHTA, CDR2 FQGNSA. CDR3 length: 11 amino acids. CDR3 in amino acids: CASSLVSEQFF. In DNA form, the CDR3 reads TGTGCCAGCAGCTTAGTGAGTGAGCAGTTCTTC.

The chain joins TRBV10-3 to TRBJ2-7; D possibly matches TRBD1 or TRBD2 (5 bases each). Trimming took off 3 bases at V and 7 bases at J, with 16 bases between the two ends. The CDR3 totals 14 residues. The germline CDR1 and CDR2 sequences are ENHRY and SYGVKD. The CDR3 DNA follows: TGTGCCATCAGTGATCCGGGACGGAGCCGTGAGCAGTACTTC. Residues: CAISDPGRSREQYF.

About this clone itself: It may be a read error: a sequence one base away is much more abundant. The chain uses TRBV5-6 and TRBJ1-5, with D unclear. With 2 bases removed from V and 4 bases from J, the gap between germline ends came to 7 bases. The CDR3 runs to 13 residues. Germline CDR1 and CDR2: SGHDT and YYEEEE. The DNA for the CDR3 is TGTGCCAGCAGCTTATTCGGGAATCAGCCCCAGCATTTT. Amino acids: CASSLFGNQPQHF.

The V gene is TRBV23-1, the J gene TRBJ2-5, with 11 bases identical to TRBD2. TRBV23-1 is annotated as an ORF whose role is uncertain. Unmatched junction bases numbered 8, after V lost 2 bases and J lost 3 bases. The CDR3 is made up of 17 amino acids. CDR3 DNA sequence: TGCGCCAGCAGTCAAAGAAATACTAGCGGGAGTAAAGAGACCCAGTACTTC. Protein: CASSQRNTSGSKETQYF.

This clone was seen a few times. The V call is TRBV30, the J call TRBJ1-1; TRBD1 matches 7 bases. This CDR3 comprises 14 residues. CDR1 is GTSNPN, CDR2 SVGIG, per germline (reference sequence). The junction had 7 bases not matched to a gene; V was cut back by 3 bases and J by 3 bases. The CDR3 loop reads CAWSYRDRYTEAFF. CDR3 nucleotide sequence: TGTGCCTGGAGCTACCGGGACAGATACACTGAAGCTTTCTTT.

This chain links TRBV4-1 with TRBJ1-5; a weak D match, TRBD1 (5 bases). V lost 1 base and J lost 3, with 10 bases in between. The CDR3 loop spans 15 amino acids. The V gene's germline CDR1 is MGHRA and CDR2 YSYEKL. CDR3 DNA sequence: TGCGCCAGCAGCCAAGGAACAGGAGTCAATCAGCCCCAGCATTTT. Translation gives CASSQGTGVNQPQHF.

This clone was seen more than once but under ten times. This chain links TRBV2 with TRBJ2-1; D uncertain. The CDR3 is made up of 11 amino acids. V lost 2 bases and J 13 bases, leaving 9 bases between the germline ends. The V gene's germline CDR1 is SNHLY and CDR2 FYNNEI. This chain's CDR3 is CASSETSAQFF. The CDR3 bases are TGTGCCAGCAGTGAAACGTCAGCCCAGTTCTTC. Variable domain in full (rest from reference TRBV2 and TRBJ2-1): EPEVTQTPSHQVTQMGQEVILRCVPISNHLYFYWYRQILGQKVEFLVSFYNNEISEKSEIFDDQFSVERPDGSNFTLKIRSTKLEDSAMYFCASSETSAQFFGPGTRLTVL.

The chain joins TRBV30 to TRBJ2-1, with D tentatively TRBD1 (5 bases). The germline V and J ends were trimmed by 0 bases and 0 bases, with 6 bases remaining between them. The germline V gene encodes CDR1 GTSNPN and CDR2 SVGIG (reference sequence). The CDR3 is made up of 14 amino acids. CDR3 DNA: TGTGCCTGGAGTGTAGGGGTCTCCTACAATGAGCAGTTCTTC. It yields the protein CAWSVGVSYNEQFF.

The CDR3 DNA sequence: TGTGCCAGCTCAAGAGAATTAACAGATACGCAGTATTTT. The encoded protein is CASSRELTDTQYF. V usage is TRBV18 and J usage is TRBJ2-3; D uncertain. The CDR3 contains 13 residues. Looked up from germline, CDR1 is KGHSH and CDR2 is LQKENI. V gave up 5 bases and J gave up 3 bases, with 9 bases separating them.

Written as DNA, the CDR3 is TGTGCCAGCAGCCAGGGACAGCCGGCAACTAATGAAAAACTGTTTTTT. This translates into CASSQGQPATNEKLFF. V and J are TRBV7-9 and TRBJ1-4, with 7 positions matching TRBD1. The CDR3 extends over 16 amino acids. Looked up from germline, CDR1 is SEHNR and CDR2 is FQNEAQ (reference sequence). J was trimmed by 0 bases and V by 5 bases; bases with no gene match: 6.

This clone showed up just a few times. Other DNA sequences from this sample encode an identical CDR3 as well. J is TRBJ1-2 and V is TRBV6-5; tentative D call: TRBD1 (5 bases). With 2 bases removed from V and 4 bases from J, the gap between germline ends came to 8 bases. This CDR3 spans 13 amino acids. Germline CDR1 reads MNHEY; CDR2 reads SVGAGI. This CDR3 is CASSYGAGYGYTF. The CDR3 DNA follows: TGTGCCAGCAGTTACGGGGCAGGCTATGGCTACACCTTC.

This clone was seen only a few times. J is TRBJ1-2 and V is TRBV29-1; no reliable D call. This CDR3 contains 12 residues. V lost 7 bases and J lost 4, with 13 bases in between. The germline gives CDR1 SQVTM, CDR2 ANQGSEA. The CDR3 coding sequence is TGCAGCGGGCATGGGAGGAGCTATGGCTACACCTTC. It translates to CSGHGRSYGYTF.

The chain uses TRBV29-1 and TRBJ2-4; D is ambiguous. Trimming took off 7 bases at V and 6 bases at J, with 10 bases between the two ends. Looked up from germline, CDR1 is SQVTM and CDR2 is ANQGSEA. CDR3 size: 11 residues. CDR3 region: CSGIGRNIQYF. In DNA form, the CDR3 reads TGCAGCGGCATTGGCAGAAACATTCAGTACTTC.

This chain joins TRBV7-9 and TRBJ2-5, with D tentatively TRBD1 or TRBD2 (5 bases each). The germline V gene has CDR1 SEHNR and CDR2 FQNEAQ (reference sequence). The CDR3 consists of 16 residues. V dropped 0 bases and J dropped 5 bases, with 16 bases sitting between them. The CDR3 DNA reads as TGTGCCAGCAGCTTAGCGGCCCGGGCCGAGGGGGAGACCCAGTACTTC. Translating it yields CASSLAARAEGETQYF.